The entry below describes one TCR beta chain. Its antigen is undetermined. The authors ran a second PCR of 7 to 11 cycles using a sample-barcoded 5' primer and a J-beta primer mix. TCRdb fed the 5' RACE reads into MiXCR, producing one record per CDR3 protein. The profile shows roughly 680,000 distinct CDR3 sequences, around 21% of them singletons. The CDR3 has 15 residues. Germline assignment: CDR1 MNHNS and CDR2 SASEGT. After removal of 3 bases from V and 3 bases from J, the junction contained 2 bases not matched to a gene. The data originate from a study of blood T cells in healthy people across ages. Study-wide findings and caveats: Getting older went along with TCR beta diversity per million T cells dropping roughly linearly.

Each sample gave at least 6.5 million isolated PBMCs. The chain combines TRBV6-1 with TRBJ1-4; 9 bases are shared with TRBD1. The sample consisted of blood. This clonotype was obtained from a man between 65 and 85 years old in good health. The CDR3 sequence is CASSDWTGANEKLFF. In nucleotides, the CDR3 is TGTGCCAGCAGTGATTGGACAGGGGCTAATGAAAAACTGTTTTTT.